What follows are 28 T cell receptor beta chains derived from one specimen sequenced in a study of blood T cell repertoires in COVID-19. The assay was immunoSEQ multiplex PCR, and TCRdb's table has in-frame clones only and misses some. The table shows about 270,000 clones, with about 90% occurring only once. What was sequenced was peripheral blood. The receptors stem from a woman younger than 45 with COVID-19, enrolled during active disease.

This clone is a singleton in its sample. The chain is built from TRBV6-5 and TRBJ1-6; 8 bases are a match to TRBD1. Germline CDR1 is MNHEY and CDR2 is SVGAGI. V was clipped by 6 bases and J by 8 bases; unmatched bases: 6. The length of the CDR3 is 14 residues. CDR3 protein: CASSPGQGDSPLHF. The CDR3 DNA is TGTGCCAGCAGCCCCGGACAGGGTGATTCACCCCTCCACTTT.

The chain uses TRBV5-6 and TRBJ1-3, with 7 bases fitting TRBD1. This CDR3 region has 14 residues. The germline V gene encodes CDR1 SGHDT and CDR2 YYEEEE. V was clipped by 5 bases and J by 9 bases; unmatched bases: 11. This chain's CDR3 is CASSYAGTAPTIYF. The CDR3 DNA follows: TGTGCCAGCAGTTATGCCGGGACAGCCCCCACCATATATTTT.

This clone has a handful of counts. The V and J genes are TRBV7-9 and TRBJ1-6; no definite D call. V lost 2 bases to trimming and J lost 8 bases, with 22 bases between them. Looked up from germline, CDR1 is SEHNR and CDR2 is FQNEAQ (reference sequence). This CDR3 contains 18 residues. CDR3 nucleotide sequence: TGTGCCAGCAGCTTAAGTGTGTGGGGAGTGGGATTAGATTCACCCCTCCACTTT. Protein: CASSLSVWGVGLDSPLHF.

This chain uses TRBV5-1 with TRBJ2-7; D uncertain. This CDR3 spans 14 amino acids. Per the germline V gene, CDR1 is SGHRS and CDR2 is YFSETQ. Trimming took 4 bases from V and 4 from J, leaving 15 bases between them. CDR3 in DNA: TGCGCCAGCAGCCAGTCACCAAACTATTACGAGCAGTACTTC. It yields the protein CASSQSPNYYEQYF.

The genes are TRBV11-2 and TRBJ2-5; TRBD1 matches at 8 bases. V lost 3 bases to trimming and J lost 3 bases; unmatched junction nucleotides: 9. The CDR3 is 16 residues long. Germline CDR1 reads SGHAT; CDR2 reads FQNNGV. The CDR3 loop is CASSFARGLLKETQYF. For the CDR3, the DNA is TGTGCCAGCAGCTTTGCCAGGGGGCTACTCAAAGAGACCCAGTACTTC.

This clone was recorded a few times. The gene calls are TRBV2 and TRBJ1-6; 8 bases match TRBD1. V gave up 5 bases and J gave up 4 bases; unmatched junction bases: 13. The length of the CDR3 is 18 residues. Germline V lookup: CDR1 SNHLY, CDR2 FYNNEI. The CDR3 is CASSTHRGSPSYNSPLHF. The CDR3 coding sequence is TGTGCCAGCAGTACCCACAGGGGGTCCCCCTCTTATAATTCACCCCTCCACTTT.

The chain employs TRBV9 and TRBJ1-1; D ambiguous. The V gene lost 3 bases and the J gene lost 11 bases, with 5 bases spanning the gap. This CDR3 spans 9 amino acids. Germline V gene lookup returns CDR1 SGDLS and CDR2 YYNGEE. CDR3 nucleotides: TGTGCCAGCAGCGCGGAGGCTTTCTTT. Its translation: CASSAEAFF. Full variable domain (outside the CDR3, taken from reference TRBV9 and TRBJ1-1): DSGVTQTPKHLITATGQRVTLRCSPRSGDLSVYWYQQSLDQGLQFLIQYYNGEERAKGNILERFSAQQFPDLHSELNLSSLELGDSALYFCASSAEAFFGQGTRLTVV.

The chain recombines TRBV27 with TRBJ1-1; 7 nucleotides line up with TRBD1. The CDR3 length is 15 residues. Germline assignment: CDR1 MNHEY and CDR2 SMNVEV (reference sequence). Trimming cost V 3 bases and J 1 base; bases outside gene matches: 5. The CDR3: CASSFSTGANTEAFF. CDR3 nucleotides: TGTGCCAGCAGTTTCTCCACAGGGGCGAACACTGAAGCTTTCTTT.

This clone has just one count. The chain uses TRBV4-1 and TRBJ2-7, with D tentatively TRBD2 (6 bases). This CDR3 is built from 19 residues. Germline V CDR1 and CDR2: MGHRA, YSYEKL. V was pared by 0 bases and J by 0 bases, with 21 bases between. This chain's CDR3 is CASSQEGGRLERHSYEQYF. The CDR3 DNA reads TGCGCCAGCAGCCAAGAGGGAGGCAGGCTTGAACGTCACTCCTACGAGCAGTACTTC.

The chain uses TRBV5-1 and TRBJ2-7; 8 bases are a match to TRBD1. V was pared by 4 bases and J by 5 bases, with 8 bases of the junction left unmatched. This CDR3 spans 14 amino acids. Germline V gene data show CDR1 as SGHRS and CDR2 as YFSETQ. The CDR3 is CASSTGQGRNEQYF. The CDR3 DNA is TGCGCCAGCAGCACCGGACAGGGAAGGAACGAGCAGTACTTC.

CDR3 in amino acids: CASSRPSEPPGEQYF. CDR3 bases: TGCGCCAGCAGCCGCCCGTCCGAACCCCCCGGGGAGCAGTACTTC. V is TRBV5-1 and J is TRBJ2-7; D is ambiguous. The germline V gene has CDR1 SGHRS and CDR2 YFSETQ. The CDR3 is 15 amino acids. With 4 bases removed from V and 7 bases from J, the gap between germline ends came to 21 bases.

J is TRBJ2-7 and V is TRBV28, with 9 bases matching TRBD1. V was pared by 6 bases and J by 0 bases, with 15 bases of the junction left unmatched. Per germline, CDR1 MDHEN and CDR2 SYDVKM. The CDR3 totals 18 residues. This chain's CDR3 is CASRGTGTGWESSYEQYF. In DNA form, the CDR3 reads TGTGCCAGCAGAGGTACCGGGACAGGGTGGGAGAGCTCCTACGAGCAGTACTTC.

This clone came up once. V usage is TRBV11-2 and J usage is TRBJ1-1, with D possibly TRBD1 on 5 matching bases. V was trimmed by 1 base and J by 1 base, leaving 13 bases between them. The CDR3 spans 16 residues. From germline, CDR1 is SGHAT and CDR2 FQNNGV. The CDR3 DNA is TGTGCCAGCAGCTTAGGACCCCGGGGGAGGAACACTGAAGCTTTCTTT. The encoded protein is CASSLGPRGRNTEAFF.

J is TRBJ2-7 and V is TRBV5-6, with TRBD2 as a possible D gene (5 bases). Per germline, CDR1 SGHDT and CDR2 YYEEEE. V was shortened by 6 bases and J by 7 bases, with 11 bases between the two germline ends. CDR3 size: 11 residues. CDR3 region: CASNLANEQYF. The CDR3 nucleotides are TGTGCCAGCAACTTAGCGAATGAGCAGTACTTC. The whole variable domain, remainder taken from reference TRBV5-6 and TRBJ2-7, is DAGVTQSPTHLIKTRGQQVTLRCSPKSGHDTVSWYQQALGQGPQFIFQYYEEEERQRGNFPDRFSGHQFPNYSSELNVNALLLGDSALYLCASNLANEQYFGPGTRLTVT.

The rearrangement links TRBV28 to TRBJ2-7, with 7 bases aligning to TRBD2. CDR1 is MDHEN and CDR2 is SYDVKM in the germline V gene. V shed 6 bases, J shed 5 bases, and the junction held 4 bases outside the gene matches. The CDR3 is made up of 12 amino acids. CDR3 bases: TGTGCCAGCAGGGTGGGGGGGGACGAGCAGTACTTC. Translation: CASRVGGDEQYF.

The V gene is TRBV19, the J gene TRBJ2-1; 8 bases are shared with TRBD2. The germline V gene encodes CDR1 LNHDA and CDR2 SQIVND (reference sequence). V was clipped by 1 base and J by 4 bases; unmatched bases: 9. CDR3 length: 17 residues. DNA of the CDR3: TGTGCCAGTAGTATAGGGAGCGGGGGTGACTTGTACAATGAGCAGTTCTTC. Translated: CASSIGSGGDLYNEQFF.

This chain connects TRBV6-5 to TRBJ1-5, with 9 bases lining up with TRBD1. Germline assignment: CDR1 MNHEY and CDR2 SVGAGI. This CDR3 contains 15 residues. The ends lost 6 bases at V and 7 bases at J; junction bases unmatched: 10. The CDR3 region is CASSALGQGRQPQHF. In DNA, the CDR3 is TGTGCCAGCAGCGCTCTTGGACAGGGGAGACAGCCCCAGCATTTT.

V gene TRBV27 combines with J gene TRBJ2-7; 8 nucleotides align to TRBD1. The V gene's germline CDR1 is MNHEY and CDR2 SMNVEV (reference sequence). This CDR3 contains 16 residues. The V segment lost 5 bases and the J segment 5 bases; nucleotides outside the gene matches: 14. CDR3 sequence reads: CASSPGAGQGKHEQYF. The DNA of the CDR3 is TGTGCCAGCAGTCCAGGGGCCGGACAGGGTAAACACGAGCAGTACTTC.

The chain couples TRBV9 to TRBJ1-1, with D possibly matching TRBD1 (5 bases). CDR1 and CDR2 (germline): SGDLS, YYNGEE. Trimming took off 3 bases at V and 3 bases at J, with 9 bases between the two ends. The CDR3 loop spans 13 amino acids. This CDR3 reads CASSGGAYTEAFF. CDR3 in DNA: TGTGCCAGCAGCGGTGGGGCTTACACTGAAGCTTTCTTT.

The J gene is TRBJ2-2, the V gene TRBV28; 9 bases match TRBD2. Per germline, CDR1 MDHEN and CDR2 SYDVKM. CDR3 length: 15 residues. Unmatched junction bases numbered 5, after V lost 5 bases and J lost 4 bases. The CDR3 sequence: CASSAGLALTGELFF. CDR3 coding DNA: TGTGCCAGCAGTGCTGGACTAGCGCTCACCGGGGAGCTGTTTTTT.

The chain uses TRBV21-1 and TRBJ2-5; TRBD1, the D gene given by the table, was not confirmed from the DNA. TRBV21-1 is recorded as a pseudogene. The CDR3 runs 15 residues. DNA of the CDR3: TGTGCCAGCAGCAAAGAAACAGGGATGGTTAAGACCCAGTACTTC. Protein sequence: CASSKETGMVKTQYF.

The V call is TRBV7-9, the J call TRBJ2-7, with 9 positions matching TRBD1. The trim removed 5 bases at V and 3 bases at J, leaving 5 bases unmatched. The CDR3 contains 14 residues. The germline gives CDR1 SEHNR, CDR2 FQNEAQ (reference sequence). CDR3 sequence (DNA): TGTGCCAGCAGCCACCAGGACAGGGGCTACGAGCAGTACTTC. It yields the protein CASSHQDRGYEQYF.

The chain has TRBV14 and TRBJ2-3; TRBD2 matches at 13 bases. V shed 5 bases and J 3 bases; nucleotides not matched to a gene: 5. The germline V gene encodes CDR1 SGHDN and CDR2 FVKESK. The CDR3 consists of 16 residues. The DNA of the CDR3 is TGTGCCAGCAGCGGCCCGGGACTAGCGGGAACAGATACGCAGTATTTT. Amino acids: CASSGPGLAGTDTQYF.

V and J are TRBV13 and TRBJ2-3; 7 nucleotides align to TRBD1. The germline gives CDR1 PRHDT, CDR2 FYEKMQ (reference sequence). After removal of 3 bases from V and 2 bases from J, the junction contained 5 bases not matched to a gene. The CDR3 is 15 residues long. The CDR3 DNA follows: TGTGCCAGCAGCTTCGACAGGGTCCTCACAGATACGCAGTATTTT. Translating gives CASSFDRVLTDTQYF.

The table lists this clone with a few counts. The rearrangement uses TRBV5-1 and TRBJ2-2; 7 bases match TRBD2. The CDR3 contains 14 residues. The J segment lost 6 bases and the V segment lost 1 base, leaving 3 bases of the junction unmatched. Germline CDR1 is SGHRS and CDR2 is YFSETQ. For the CDR3, the DNA is TGCGCCAGCAGCTTGCGCGGGGGTGCCGGGGAGCTGTTTTTT. As protein: CASSLRGGAGELFF.

This sequence joins TRBV6-2 or TRBV6-3 and TRBJ2-7, with 10 bases lining up with TRBD2. The CDR3 has 16 amino acids. From germline, CDR1 is MNHEY and CDR2 SVGEGT. V lost 1 base and J lost 5; bases outside the gene matches: 8. CDR3 amino acids: CASSYFLLAGKDEQYF. CDR3 bases: TGTGCCAGCAGTTACTTCCTACTAGCGGGGAAGGACGAGCAGTACTTC.

V gene TRBV20-1 combines with J gene TRBJ2-7; D is perhaps TRBD1 (5 bases). The CDR3 has 11 amino acids. CDR1 DFQATT and CDR2 SNEGSKA come from the germline V gene (reference sequence). V lost 8 bases and J lost 0, with 8 bases in between. CDR3 sequence reads: CSWGSSYEQYF. Here the CDR3 DNA reads TGCAGTTGGGGCAGCTCCTACGAGCAGTACTTC.

DNA for the CDR3: TGTGCCAGCAGCCCTCATTTAGCGGGGGCAGAGACCCAGTACTTC. It encodes CASSPHLAGAETQYF. This chain uses TRBV9 with TRBJ2-5, with 9 bases aligning to TRBD2. The V gene's germline CDR1 is SGDLS and CDR2 YYNGEE. Unmatched junction bases numbered 8, after V lost 4 bases and J lost 4 bases. The CDR3 is 15 residues long.